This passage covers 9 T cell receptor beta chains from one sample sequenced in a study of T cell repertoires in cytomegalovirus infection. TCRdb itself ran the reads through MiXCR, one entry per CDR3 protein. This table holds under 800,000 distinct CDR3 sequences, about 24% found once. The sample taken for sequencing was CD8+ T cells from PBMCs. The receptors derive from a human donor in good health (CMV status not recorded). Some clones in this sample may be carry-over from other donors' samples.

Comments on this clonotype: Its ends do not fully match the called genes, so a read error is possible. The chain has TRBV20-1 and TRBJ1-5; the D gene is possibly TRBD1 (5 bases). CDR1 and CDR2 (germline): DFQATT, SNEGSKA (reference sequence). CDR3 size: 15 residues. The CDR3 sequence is CSARDRGPGNQPQHF. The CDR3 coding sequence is TGCAGTGCGAGAGACAGAGGGCCCGGAAATCAGCCCCAGCATTTT.

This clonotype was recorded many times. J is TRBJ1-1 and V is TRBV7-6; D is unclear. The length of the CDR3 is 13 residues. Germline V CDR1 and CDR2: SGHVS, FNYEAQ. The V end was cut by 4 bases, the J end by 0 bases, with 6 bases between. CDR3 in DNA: TGTGCCAGCAGCTCCTTGATGAACACTGAAGCTTTCTTT. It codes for CASSSLMNTEAFF.

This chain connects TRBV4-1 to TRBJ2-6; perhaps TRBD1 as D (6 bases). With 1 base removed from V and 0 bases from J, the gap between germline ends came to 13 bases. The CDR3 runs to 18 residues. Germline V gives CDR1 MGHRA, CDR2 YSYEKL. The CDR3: CASSQVNGQTSGANVLTF. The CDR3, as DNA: TGCGCCAGCAGCCAAGTAAATGGACAGACCTCTGGGGCCAACGTCCTGACTTTC.

The CDR3 coding sequence is TGTGCCAGCAGCCCACAGATCGGACACATTACTGGGGCCAACGTCCTGACTTTC. Translated: CASSPQIGHITGANVLTF. The chain combines TRBV7-9 with TRBJ2-6, with D perhaps TRBD1 (5 bases). Germline V CDR1 and CDR2: SEHNR, FQNEAQ (reference sequence). With 5 bases removed from V and 2 bases from J, the gap between germline ends came to 19 bases. There are 18 residues in the CDR3.

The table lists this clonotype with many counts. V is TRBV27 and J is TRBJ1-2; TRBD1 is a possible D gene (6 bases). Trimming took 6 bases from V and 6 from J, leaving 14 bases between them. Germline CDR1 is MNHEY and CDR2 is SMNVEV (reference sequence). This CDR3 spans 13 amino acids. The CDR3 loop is CASRSSRGHGYTF. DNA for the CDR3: TGTGCCAGCAGGTCCTCGCGGGGGCATGGCTACACCTTC.

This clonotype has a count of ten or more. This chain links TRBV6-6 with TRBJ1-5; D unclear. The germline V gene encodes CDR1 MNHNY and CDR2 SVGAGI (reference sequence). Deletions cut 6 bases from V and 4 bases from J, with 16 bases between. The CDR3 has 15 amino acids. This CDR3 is CASSLPTEGNQPQHF. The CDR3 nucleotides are TGTGCCAGCAGCCTCCCGACGGAGGGAAATCAGCCCCAGCATTTT.

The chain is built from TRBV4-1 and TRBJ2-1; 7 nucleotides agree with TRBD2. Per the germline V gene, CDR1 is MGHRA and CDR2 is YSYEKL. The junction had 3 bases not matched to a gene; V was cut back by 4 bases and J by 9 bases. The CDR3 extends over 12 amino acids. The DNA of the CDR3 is TGCGCCAGCAGCCTGTGGGAGGGTGAGCAGTTCTTC. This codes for CASSLWEGEQFF.

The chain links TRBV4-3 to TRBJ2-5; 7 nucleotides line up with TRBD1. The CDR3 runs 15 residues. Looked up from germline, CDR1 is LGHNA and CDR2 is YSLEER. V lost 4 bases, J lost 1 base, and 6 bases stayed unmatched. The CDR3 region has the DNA TGCGCCAGCAGCCGAGGGGGCTATATCCAAGAGACCCAGTACTTC. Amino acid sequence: CASSRGGYIQETQYF.

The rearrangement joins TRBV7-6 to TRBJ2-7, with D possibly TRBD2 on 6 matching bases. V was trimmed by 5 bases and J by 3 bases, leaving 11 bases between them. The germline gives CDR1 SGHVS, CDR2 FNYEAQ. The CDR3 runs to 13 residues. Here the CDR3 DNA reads TGTGCCAGCAGCGCTAGGCGGGGCTACGAGCAGTACTTC. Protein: CASSARRGYEQYF.